These T cell receptor beta chains were read from a single sample in a study of spatial heterogeneity in lung cancer. Via MiXCR, TCRdb re-called the 5' RACE reads, giving one row per CDR3 protein. Of tens of thousands of distinct CDR3 sequences in the sample, 19% were seen once. Sequences were derived from PBMCs, sampled at follow-up. Source of these receptors: a male donor with early-stage non-small cell lung cancer. Each CDR3 is given with its conserved first and last residue. Fields, in order: V gene, J gene, D gene, clone size, CDR3 DNA, CDR3 protein. The D gene is left open where the match is weak. Clone size, where shown, is once, few, many, or a class for clones that have expanded.

TRBV19	TRBJ1-2	-	-	TGTGCCAGTAGTATAGCGGAACAGGGAGGGAGTGACTATGGCTACACCTTC	CASSIAEQGGSDYGYTF
TRBV4-3	TRBJ1-1	-	few	TGCGCCAGCAGCCAAGATTCAGCGCGAACCTCTGAAGCTTTCTTT	CASSQDSARTSEAFF
TRBV29-1	TRBJ2-5	-	many	TGCACCTTCCAAGAGGGATCCCAAGAGACCCAGTACTTC	CTFQEGSQETQYF
TRBV7-2	TRBJ2-5	-	few	TGTGCCAGCAGCCCCGGGAGGGGGCGAGAGACCCAGTACTTC	CASSPGRGRETQYF
TRBV7-2	TRBJ1-6	-	-	TGTGCCAGCAGCTTAGCGACGGTGAATAATTCACCCCTCCACTTT	CASSLATVNNSPLHF
TRBV19	TRBJ1-5	TRBD1	-	TGTGCCAGTAGTAACAGGGGGCATCAGCCCCAGCATTTT	CASSNRGHQPQHF
TRBV6-1	TRBJ1-5	TRBD1	-	TGTGCCAGCAGGGGGACAGGGAGCATAAATAGCAATCAGCGCCAGCATTTT	CASRGTGSINSNQRQHF
TRBV7-2	TRBJ2-7	TRBD1	few	TGTGCCAGCAGTTACAACAGACAGGGGATATCGCACGAGCAGTACTTC	CASSYNRQGISHEQYF
TRBV19	TRBJ2-7	TRBD2	-	TGTGCCAGTAGTATAGGGACTAGCTTACCCTACGAGCAGTACTTC	CASSIGTSLPYEQYF
TRBV5-1	TRBJ2-5	TRBD1	-	TGCGCCAGCAGCAAGGGACAGGGGACGGAGACCCAGTACTTC	CASSKGQGTETQYF
TRBV3-1	TRBJ2-7	TRBD2	-	TGTGCCAGCAGCCAAGGACTAGCGGGAGACCGGCTTATTGGCGAGCAGTACTTC	CASSQGLAGDRLIGEQYF
TRBV29-1	TRBJ1-1	-	many	TGCAGCGTTGAAACAGGCATGAACACTGAAGCTTTCTTT	CSVETGMNTEAFF
TRBV7-3	TRBJ2-3	-	-	TGTGCCAGCAGCGCGACAGGCCGACCCACAGATACGCAGTATTTT	CASSATGRPTDTQYF
TRBV5-1	TRBJ2-7	TRBD2	few	TGCGCCAGCAGCAGACTAGCGGGCGACTACGAGCAGTACTTC	CASSRLAGDYEQYF
TRBV6-2/TRBV6-3	TRBJ2-1	TRBD1	once	TGTGCCAGCAGAAGGACAGGGGGCACCTACAATGAGCAGTTCTTC	CASRRTGGTYNEQFF
TRBV19	TRBJ2-1	-	medium-sized	TGTGCCAGTAAATCAACGCATGAGCAGTTCTTC	CASKSTHEQFF
TRBV12-3/TRBV12-4	TRBJ1-5	-	many	TGTGCCAGCAGTTTGGTACAGGACAATCAGCCCCAGCATTTT	CASSLVQDNQPQHF
TRBV24-1	TRBJ2-2	TRBD1	few	TGTGCCACCAGTGATCCTAGGACAGGGACCTCGAACACCGGGGAGCTGTTTTTT	CATSDPRTGTSNTGELFF
TRBV6-4	TRBJ2-1	-	many	TGTGCCAGCAGTCAGGGGCCCGGGGCCATAAACAATGAGCAGTTCTTC	CASSQGPGAINNEQFF
TRBV5-1	TRBJ2-1	TRBD1	few	TGCGCCAGCAGCTTGACGGCGGGACAGGGATACAATGAGCAGTTCTTC	CASSLTAGQGYNEQFF
TRBV18	TRBJ1-2	TRBD1	-	TGTGCCAGCTCACCAACCGGGACAGGACCCTATGGCTACACCTTC	CASSPTGTGPYGYTF
TRBV9	TRBJ2-6	-	-	TGTGCCAGCAGCGTAGAGAGCTCTGGGGCCAACGTCCTGACTTTC	CASSVESSGANVLTF
TRBV4-2	TRBJ2-3	-	few	TGTGCCAGCAGCCCCAAAGGTGGCGGATACACAGATACGCAGTATTTT	CASSPKGGGYTDTQYF
TRBV24-1	TRBJ2-7	-	few	TGTGCCACCAGCGGGGGCCTTTCCTACGAGCAGTACTTC	CATSGGLSYEQYF